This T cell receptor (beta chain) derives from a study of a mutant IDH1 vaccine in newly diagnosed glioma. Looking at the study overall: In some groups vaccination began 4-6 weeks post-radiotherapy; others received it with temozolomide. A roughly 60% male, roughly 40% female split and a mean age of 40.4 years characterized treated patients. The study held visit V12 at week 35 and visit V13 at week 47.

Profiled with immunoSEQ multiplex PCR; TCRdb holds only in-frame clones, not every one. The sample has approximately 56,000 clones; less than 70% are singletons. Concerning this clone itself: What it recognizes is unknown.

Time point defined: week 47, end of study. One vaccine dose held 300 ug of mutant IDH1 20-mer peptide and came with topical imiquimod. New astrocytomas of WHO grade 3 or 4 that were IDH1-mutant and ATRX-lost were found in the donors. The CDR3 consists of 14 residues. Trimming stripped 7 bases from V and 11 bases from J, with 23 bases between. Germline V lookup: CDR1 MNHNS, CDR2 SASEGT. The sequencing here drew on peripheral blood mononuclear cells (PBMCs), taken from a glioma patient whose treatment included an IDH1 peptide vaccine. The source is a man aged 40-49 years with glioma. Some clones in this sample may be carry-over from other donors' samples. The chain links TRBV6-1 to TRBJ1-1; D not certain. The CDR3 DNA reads TGTGCCAGCAATCTGATGGTAGGTGGATATGAGGCTTTCTTT. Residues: CASNLMVGGYEAFF.